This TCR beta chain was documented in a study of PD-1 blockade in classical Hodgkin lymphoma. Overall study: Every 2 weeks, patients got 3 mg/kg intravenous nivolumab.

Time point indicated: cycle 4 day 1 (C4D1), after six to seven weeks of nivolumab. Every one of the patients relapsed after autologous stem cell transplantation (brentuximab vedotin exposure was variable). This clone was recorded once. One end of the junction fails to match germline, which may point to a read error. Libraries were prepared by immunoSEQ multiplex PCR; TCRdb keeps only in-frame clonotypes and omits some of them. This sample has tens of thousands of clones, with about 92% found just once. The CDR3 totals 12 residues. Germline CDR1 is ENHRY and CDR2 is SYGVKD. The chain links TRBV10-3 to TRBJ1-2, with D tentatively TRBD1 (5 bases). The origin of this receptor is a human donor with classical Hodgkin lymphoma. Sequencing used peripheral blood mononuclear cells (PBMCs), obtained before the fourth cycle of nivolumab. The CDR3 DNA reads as TGTGCCATCACTATCTATGGGGCGTTCAAGGCCTTC. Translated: CAITIYGAFKAF.